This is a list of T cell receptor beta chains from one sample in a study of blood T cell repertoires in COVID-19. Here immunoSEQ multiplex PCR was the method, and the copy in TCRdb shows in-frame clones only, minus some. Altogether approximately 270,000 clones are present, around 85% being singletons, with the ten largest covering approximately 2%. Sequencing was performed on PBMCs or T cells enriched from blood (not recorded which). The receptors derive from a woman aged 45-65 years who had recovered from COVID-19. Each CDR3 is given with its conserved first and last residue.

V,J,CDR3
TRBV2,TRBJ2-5,CASSEALPGTGQETQYF
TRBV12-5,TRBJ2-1,CASGLPSGSYNEQFF
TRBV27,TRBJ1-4,CASSPIWDRTLNEKLFF
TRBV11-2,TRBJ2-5,CASSLRASLLIETQYF
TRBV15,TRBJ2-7,CATSRDRSSGLYEQYF
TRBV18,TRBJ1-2,CASSPGTVLDYGYTF
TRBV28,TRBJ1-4,CASSSLPGQGTNEKLFF
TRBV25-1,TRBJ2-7,CASRGLAGRTYEQYF
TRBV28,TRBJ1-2,CATLRGANYGYTF
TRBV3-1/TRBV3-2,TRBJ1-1,CASSPRTGGFTEAFF
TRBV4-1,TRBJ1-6,CASSQQQHSPLHF
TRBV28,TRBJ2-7,CASSLTTPIPYEQYF
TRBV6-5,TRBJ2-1,CASSYSISSAGEQFF
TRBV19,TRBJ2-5,CASSWGGRQETQYF
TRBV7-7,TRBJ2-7,CASSLCVRQGLTYEQYF
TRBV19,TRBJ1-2,CASSRSGGHYGYTF
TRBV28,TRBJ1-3,CASSKPGFAGNTIYF
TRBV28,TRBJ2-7,CASSFGPGAPYEQYF
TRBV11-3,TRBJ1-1,CASSPSPTGEAFF
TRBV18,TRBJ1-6,CASSPLGGNNSPLHF
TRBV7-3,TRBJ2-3,CASSLKASFTDTQYF
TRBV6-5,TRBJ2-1,CASTLGLAIDEQFF
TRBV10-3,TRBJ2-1,CAISDSTSGRYNEQFF
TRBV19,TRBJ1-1,CASSPIRQGSTEAFF
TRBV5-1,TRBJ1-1,CASSWRTENTEAFF
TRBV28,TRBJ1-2,CASSQFDRAGYTF
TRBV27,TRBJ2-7,CASRPLGAGTTYEQYF
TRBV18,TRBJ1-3,CASSYPGQGGNTIYF
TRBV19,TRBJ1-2,CASSIANYGYTF
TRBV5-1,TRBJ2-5,CASRLGAGQETQYF
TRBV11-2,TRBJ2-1,CASSSRDSWSGNEQFF
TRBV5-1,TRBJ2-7,CASSEFQGKMLEQYF
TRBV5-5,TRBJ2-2,CASSLGTVNTGELFF
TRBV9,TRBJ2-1,CASSVAGLAELGEQFF
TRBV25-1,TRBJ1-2,CASSERAGTGKGYTF
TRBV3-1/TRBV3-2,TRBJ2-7,CASSLNWGGTGSYEQYF
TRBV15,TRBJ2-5,CATSRDQGAEETQYF
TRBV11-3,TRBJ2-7,CASSLVGETATVYCEQYF
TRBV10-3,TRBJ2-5,CATQAGGMETQYF
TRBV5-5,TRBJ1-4,CASSRGGSEKLFF
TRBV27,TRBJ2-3,CASRENGTPVDTQYF
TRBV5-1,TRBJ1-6,CASSLGIGDSPLHF
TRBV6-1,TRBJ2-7,CASSEWWRQGAVVETYEQYF
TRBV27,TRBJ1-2,CASSSIRGNYGYTF
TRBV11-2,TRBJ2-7,CASSLVTAYYEQYF
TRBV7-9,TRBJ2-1,CASSSPGTGLFEQFF
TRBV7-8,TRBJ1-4,CASSLGTANEKLFF
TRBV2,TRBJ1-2,CASSERGLGGYTF
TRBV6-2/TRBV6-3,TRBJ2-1,CASSWRDRRYNEQFF
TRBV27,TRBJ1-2,CASSPDRGPYGYTF
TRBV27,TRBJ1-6,CASSTPGGTKSPLHF
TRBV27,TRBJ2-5,CASSFRGQETQYF
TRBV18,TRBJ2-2,CASSPGQANTGELFF
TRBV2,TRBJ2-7,CASNEIAGVTYEQYF
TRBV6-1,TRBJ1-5,CASSDIYSNQPQHF